The 31 T cell receptor beta chains below all came from one sample that was sequenced in a study of T cell changes during pregnancy in multiple sclerosis. Sequenced by immunoSEQ multiplex PCR; TCRdb stores in-frame clones only, minus some. The data show roughly 35,000 clones, about 92% seen once. Sample: CD4+ T cells from peripheral blood mononuclear cells, taken in the third trimester of pregnancy. Every receptor here comes from a female donor in good health, enrolled as a control in a pregnancy study.

V and J are TRBV29-1 and TRBJ2-1, with D possibly TRBD2 on 7 matching bases. Germline V gene data show CDR1 as SQVTM and CDR2 as ANQGSEA. This CDR3 is 13 amino acids long. Trimming stripped 4 bases from V and 2 bases from J, with 9 bases between. CDR3 residues: CSVVRGPYNEQFF. The CDR3 region has the DNA TGCAGCGTTGTGCGGGGGCCCTACAATGAGCAGTTCTTC.

This clone showed up just once. The V gene is TRBV7-2, the J gene TRBJ1-3; D remains ambiguous. Germline values: CDR1 SGHTA, CDR2 FQGNSA. Trimming took off 2 bases at V and 0 bases at J, with 11 bases between the two ends. The CDR3 has 16 residues. In DNA, the CDR3 is TGTGCCAGCAGCTTACACAGACCCGGCTCTGGAAACACCATATATTTT. Protein product: CASSLHRPGSGNTIYF.

The V gene is TRBV9, the J gene TRBJ1-1; D is unresolved. V was pared by 0 bases and J by 0 bases, with 3 bases between. Looked up from germline, CDR1 is SGDLS and CDR2 is YYNGEE. The CDR3 runs to 13 residues. The CDR3 loop is CASSVAVNTEAFF. The CDR3 DNA sequence: TGTGCCAGCAGCGTAGCCGTGAACACTGAAGCTTTCTTT.

The chain links TRBV27 to TRBJ1-1; D is perhaps TRBD1 (5 bases). Looked up from germline, CDR1 is MNHEY and CDR2 is SMNVEV (reference sequence). With 6 bases removed from V and 5 bases from J, the gap between germline ends came to 16 bases. CDR3 size: 14 residues. CDR3 in amino acids: CASRPSGTRTEAFF. Written as DNA, the CDR3 is TGTGCCAGCAGACCCTCAGGGACTCGTACTGAAGCTTTCTTT.

CDR3 protein: CSARGTGSIYF. The CDR3 DNA reads as TGCAGTGCTAGGGGGACAGGATCCATATATTTT. The rearrangement joins TRBV29-1 to TRBJ1-3; TRBD1 matches 8 bases. The CDR3 runs 11 residues. Germline V CDR1 and CDR2: SQVTM, ANQGSEA.

This clone was counted once. The CDR3 here is CASTPEGALLTDTQYF. DNA of the CDR3: TGTGCCAGCACACCGGAGGGAGCCCTACTCACAGATACGCAGTATTTT. The chain uses TRBV7-8 and TRBJ2-3, with a tentative D call TRBD2 (6 bases). Germline CDR1 SGHVS, CDR2 FQNEAQ. CDR3 length: 16 amino acids. V was clipped by 7 bases and J by 2 bases, with 19 bases between them.

The V gene is TRBV5-6, the J gene TRBJ2-2; D is undetermined. V lost 1 base and J 3 bases, leaving 10 bases between the germline ends. CDR3 size: 15 residues. Per germline, CDR1 SGHDT and CDR2 YYEEEE. The chain's CDR3 is CASSLLEVDTGELFF. The CDR3 nucleotides read TGTGCCAGCAGCTTGTTAGAGGTCGACACCGGGGAGCTGTTTTTT. The whole variable domain, remainder taken from reference TRBV5-6 and TRBJ2-2, is DAGVTQSPTHLIKTRGQQVTLRCSPKSGHDTVSWYQQALGQGPQFIFQYYEEEERQRGNFPDRFSGHQFPNYSSELNVNALLLGDSALYLCASSLLEVDTGELFFGEGSRLTVL.

CDR3 in amino acids: CASSIVQLYTGELFF. For the CDR3, the DNA is TGTGCCAGTAGTATAGTACAGCTCTACACCGGGGAGCTGTTTTTT. The genes are TRBV19 and TRBJ2-2; no clear D gene. CDR1 and CDR2 from the germline V gene are LNHDA and SQIVND (reference sequence). V lost 1 base and J 3 bases, leaving 9 bases between the germline ends. The CDR3 contains 15 residues.

The rearrangement links TRBV6-4 to TRBJ1-2; D unresolved. The CDR3 has 17 residues. Germline loops: CDR1 MRHNA, CDR2 SNTAGT. Trimming shortened V by 8 bases and J by 3 bases, and 25 bases separated the two germline ends. The CDR3 nucleotides are TGTGCCAGCCCCGAGCCCGGACTCTACCTCGCGGACTATGGCTACACCTTC. It specifies CASPEPGLYLADYGYTF.

In this sample, this clone turned up once. The rearrangement uses TRBV12-5 and TRBJ1-1; 7 positions agree with TRBD1. Unmatched junction bases numbered 0, after V lost 1 base and J lost 1 base. Germline assignment: CDR1 LGHNT and CDR2 FRNRAP. CDR3 length: 14 residues. The CDR3 DNA reads TGTGCTAGTGGTTTGGGACAGGGGAACACTGAAGCTTTCTTT. It yields the protein CASGLGQGNTEAFF.

The chain is built from TRBV28 and TRBJ2-1, with 10 bases lining up with TRBD1. The CDR3 has 14 amino acids. From germline, CDR1 is MDHEN and CDR2 SYDVKM. V was clipped by 8 bases and J by 4 bases; unmatched bases: 5. The CDR3, as DNA: TGTGCCAGCTCCGGGACAGGGGTATACAATGAGCAGTTCTTC. This encodes CASSGTGVYNEQFF. The full variable domain, in which reference TRBV28 and TRBJ2-1 provide the parts outside the CDR3, is DVKVTQSSRYLVKRTGEKVFLECVQDMDHENMFWYRQDPGLGLRLIYFSYDVKMKEKGDIPEGYSVSREKKERFSLILESASTNQTSMYLCASSGTGVYNEQFFGPGTRLTVL.

The rearrangement links TRBV5-8 to TRBJ1-4; 9 bases map to TRBD1. Trimming removed 0 bases from V and 7 bases from J; junction bases left unmatched: 7. From germline, CDR1 is SGHTS and CDR2 YDEGEE. This CDR3 has 16 residues. The CDR3 DNA sequence: TGTGCCAGCAGCTTGGGCGACAGGGGGTTGGTTGAAAAACTGTTTTTT. It specifies CASSLGDRGLVEKLFF.

The V and J genes are TRBV29-1 and TRBJ1-2; TRBD1 is a possible D gene (5 bases). Trimming pared 1 base from V and 6 bases from J, leaving 12 bases between. Germline values: CDR1 SQVTM, CDR2 ANQGSEA. CDR3 length equals 13 residues. CDR3 sequence: CSVEGPGGDGYTF. The DNA for the CDR3 is TGCAGCGTTGAAGGGCCGGGGGGGGATGGCTACACCTTC.

This chain joins TRBV7-3 and TRBJ2-3; maybe TRBD2 (6 bases). Trimming took 6 bases from V and 6 from J, leaving 19 bases between them. Germline V lookup: CDR1 SGHTA, CDR2 FQGTGA. This CDR3 has 15 residues. CDR3 nucleotides: TGTGCCAGCAGGGAAACCCCGACTAGTGCCGATACGCAGTATTTT. It translates to CASRETPTSADTQYF.

V gene TRBV7-2 combines with J gene TRBJ2-2; D gene ambiguous. The ends were cut back, 5 bases at V and 5 bases at J, with 12 bases in the middle. This CDR3 has 14 amino acids. CDR1 and CDR2 from the germline V gene are SGHTA and FQGNSA. The CDR3 nucleotides read TGTGCCAGCAGCCAGAGGTCTGAGACCGGGGAGCTGTTTTTT. As protein: CASSQRSETGELFF.

The chain joins TRBV4-2 to TRBJ2-7; 11 bases match TRBD1. Germline V gene sequence: CDR1 LGHNA, CDR2 YNFKEQ. The CDR3 runs to 15 residues. V dropped 4 bases and J dropped 5; count of bases not matched to a gene: 7. This CDR3 is CASSPGQGGVNEQYF. The CDR3 coding sequence is TGTGCCAGCAGCCCGGGACAGGGGGGTGTCAACGAGCAGTACTTC.

This chain connects TRBV7-9 to TRBJ2-2; TRBD2 aligns across 9 bases. The CDR3 loop spans 16 amino acids. Trimming took 5 bases from V and 5 from J; bases not matched to a gene: 9. Looked up from germline, CDR1 is SEHNR and CDR2 is FQNEAQ (reference sequence). CDR3: CASSRNSGGSTGELFF. CDR3 DNA sequence: TGTGCCAGCAGCCGGAATAGCGGGGGAAGTACCGGGGAGCTGTTTTTT.

The genes are TRBV7-9 and TRBJ1-4; 9 nucleotides agree with TRBD1. CDR1 SEHNR and CDR2 FQNEAQ come from the germline V gene (reference sequence). The CDR3 is made up of 15 amino acids. The V gene end was trimmed by 4 bases and the J gene end by 7 bases; junction bases not matched to a gene: 7. The CDR3, as DNA: TGTGCCAGCAGCTCTGGACAGGGGAGAAGTGAAAAACTGTTTTTT. Encoded protein: CASSSGQGRSEKLFF.

V gene TRBV19 combines with J gene TRBJ1-2, with 8 bases identical to TRBD1. The germline gives CDR1 LNHDA, CDR2 SQIVND (reference sequence). The CDR3 runs to 15 residues. The J segment lost 5 bases and the V segment lost 4 bases, leaving 9 bases of the junction unmatched. The CDR3 here is CASSNGGQGKYGYTF. The CDR3, as DNA: TGTGCCAGTAGTAACGGAGGACAGGGAAAATATGGCTACACCTTC.

As to this clone: Relative to the germline gene, one junction end is altered; a read error may explain this. The chain combines TRBV15 with TRBJ2-1; possibly TRBD2 for D (6 bases). Looked up from germline, CDR1 is LNHNV and CDR2 is YYDKDF (reference sequence). This CDR3 contains 15 residues. CDR3 sequence reads: CATNREMTSLGEQFF. CDR3 DNA sequence: TGTGCCACCAACAGAGAGATGACTAGTTTGGGCGAGCAGTTCTTC. Based on the CDR3 plus reference TRBV15 and TRBJ2-1, the full variable domain is DAMVIQNPRYQVTQFGKPVTLSCSQTLNHNVMYWYQQKSSQAPKLLFHYYDKDFNNEADTPDNFQSRRPNTSFCFLDIRSPGLGDTAMYLCATNREMTSLGEQFFGPGTRLTVL.

The chain uses TRBV10-3 and TRBJ1-2; D gene ambiguous. Germline V gene data show CDR1 as ENHRY and CDR2 as SYGVKD. Between the trimmed V and J ends, which lost 4 bases and 2 bases, there was a span of 8 bases. This CDR3 comprises 13 residues. CDR3 region: CAISGGENYGYTF. The CDR3 DNA reads as TGTGCCATCAGTGGGGGAGAGAACTATGGCTACACCTTC.

V and J are TRBV11-1 and TRBJ1-1, with D perhaps TRBD1 (6 bases). The germline V and J ends were trimmed by 5 bases and 7 bases, with 20 bases remaining between them. This CDR3 comprises 15 residues. Germline V lookup: CDR1 SGHAT, CDR2 FQDESV (reference sequence). CDR3 nucleotide sequence: TGTGCCAGCAGCCCCCGAAAGGGGGTTTCGGGTGAAGCTTTCTTT. It encodes CASSPRKGVSGEAFF.

The chain joins TRBV30 to TRBJ1-5, with unresolved D. The germline V gene encodes CDR1 GTSNPN and CDR2 SVGIG (reference sequence). This CDR3 contains 12 residues. V lost 0 bases to trimming and J lost 5 bases, with 5 bases between them. CDR3 sequence: CAWSVLDQPQHF. The CDR3 DNA is TGTGCCTGGAGTGTACTGGATCAGCCCCAGCATTTT.

The V gene is TRBV13, the J gene TRBJ1-6, with 11 bases that match TRBD1. CDR1 is PRHDT, CDR2 FYEKMQ, per germline (reference sequence). The trim removed 0 bases at V and 6 bases at J, leaving 4 bases unmatched. The CDR3 length is 17 residues. CDR3 DNA: TGTGCCAGCAGCTTAGGGTCCGGGACAGGGGGTAATTCACCCCTCCACTTT. Amino acid sequence: CASSLGSGTGGNSPLHF. Supplemented by reference TRBV13 and TRBJ1-6, the full variable domain reads AAGVIQSPRHLIKEKRETATLKCYPIPRHDTVYWYQQGPGQDPQFLISFYEKMQSDKGSIPDRFSAQQFSDYHSELNMSSLELGDSALYFCASSLGSGTGGNSPLHFGNGTRLTVT.

V is TRBV7-8 and J is TRBJ2-6, with TRBD1 matching over 7 bases. Germline CDR1 is SGHVS and CDR2 is FQNEAQ. Unmatched junction bases numbered 5, after V lost 5 bases and J lost 4 bases. This CDR3 is built from 15 residues. Written as DNA, the CDR3 is TGTGCCAGCAGCCCGAGGGGGCTCGGGGCCAACGTCCTGACTTTC. Translating gives CASSPRGLGANVLTF.

The chain links TRBV6-5 to TRBJ1-2; D is perhaps TRBD1 (5 bases). CDR1 MNHEY and CDR2 SVGAGI come from the germline V gene. The CDR3 totals 12 residues. V was trimmed by 9 bases and J by 6 bases, leaving 14 bases between them. The CDR3: CASKGNLDGYTF. As DNA, the CDR3 is TGTGCCAGTAAGGGGAATCTAGATGGCTACACCTTC.

The rearrangement links TRBV7-2 to TRBJ1-2; TRBD1 aligns across 10 bases. This CDR3 has 14 amino acids. V lost 6 bases and J lost 1; bases outside the gene matches: 2. Germline CDR1 is SGHTA and CDR2 is FQGNSA. The CDR3 nucleotides read TGTGCCAGCAGTCGGACAGGGGGTAACTATGGCTACACCTTC. This sequence encodes CASSRTGGNYGYTF.

The table lists this clone with a count of one. This rearrangement joins TRBV7-9 to TRBJ2-2; D gene ambiguous. The V end was cut by 7 bases, the J end by 5 bases, with 11 bases between. Germline V gene sequence: CDR1 SEHNR, CDR2 FQNEAQ (reference sequence). The CDR3 runs 13 residues. The CDR3 nucleotides are TGTGCCAGCACCTTCATGAGAACCGGGGAGCTGTTTTTT. Translated, it gives CASTFMRTGELFF.

The chain couples TRBV5-6 to TRBJ2-7; 10 bases fit TRBD2. The V gene end was trimmed by 3 bases and the J gene end by 2 bases; junction bases not matched to a gene: 11. CDR3 length: 17 amino acids. Germline loops: CDR1 SGHDT, CDR2 YYEEEE. CDR3 protein: CASSSNLLAGDPYEQYF. In DNA, the CDR3 is TGTGCCAGCAGCTCCAACCTCCTAGCGGGGGATCCCTACGAGCAGTACTTC.

The chain couples TRBV11-3 to TRBJ2-3; D gene ambiguous. V lost 6 bases to trimming and J lost 4 bases, with 11 bases between them. The CDR3 is 13 residues long. The germline V gene encodes CDR1 SGHNT and CDR2 YENEEA. This chain's CDR3 is CASSYTLADTQYF. Here the CDR3 DNA reads TGTGCCAGCAGTTACACCCTAGCAGATACGCAGTATTTT. Full variable domain (remainder filled in from reference TRBV11-3 and TRBJ2-3): EAGVVQSPRYKIIEKKQPVAFWCNPISGHNTLYWYLQNLGQGPELLIRYENEEAVDDSQLPKDRFSAERLKGVDSTLKIQPAELGDSAVYLCASSYTLADTQYFGPGTRLTVL.

This clone was picked up one time. This sequence joins TRBV9 and TRBJ2-1; 9 nucleotides line up with TRBD1. Trimming cost V 4 bases and J 8 bases; bases outside gene matches: 10. The CDR3 has 15 residues. The V gene's germline CDR1 is SGDLS and CDR2 YYNGEE. The CDR3: CASSPRQGENDEQFF. The DNA for the CDR3 is TGTGCCAGCAGCCCCCGACAGGGGGAAAACGATGAGCAGTTCTTC.